Listed here are 26 T cell receptor beta chains from one sample, sequenced in a study of CD8+ T cells in alopecia areata. RNA, once extracted, was reverse transcribed into cDNA for use as the sequencing template. TCRdb's copy holds only in-frame clones and misses some; the assay was immunoSEQ multiplex PCR. The sample includes roughly 13,000 clones, roughly three fifths of them seen just once. Once sorted, CD4+ cells from roughly 5 patients yielded CD25+CD127- cells. Sequenced input: CD4+ Tregs sorted from blood. Receptors were obtained from a human donor with alopecia areata.

The genes are TRBV6-1 and TRBJ2-7, with 8 bases lining up with TRBD1. The CDR3 is 14 amino acids. CDR1 and CDR2 from the germline V gene are MNHNS and SASEGT. Trimming cost V 8 bases and J 3 bases; bases outside gene matches: 9. The CDR3 sequence: CASLTGTGYYEQYF. The CDR3 DNA follows: TGTGCCAGCCTAACCGGGACAGGTTACTACGAGCAGTACTTC.

The CDR3 protein is CASSQQGTSYNEQFF. The CDR3 bases are TGTGCCAGCAGTCAACAGGGGACATCCTACAATGAGCAGTTCTTC. J is TRBJ2-1 and V is TRBV28; 7 bases are a match to TRBD1. Looked up from germline, CDR1 is MDHEN and CDR2 is SYDVKM. The CDR3 is 15 residues long. The V gene end was trimmed by 5 bases and the J gene end by 1 base; junction bases not matched to a gene: 5.

This clone has a single count. This rearrangement joins TRBV28 to TRBJ1-5; no definite D call. Per germline, CDR1 MDHEN and CDR2 SYDVKM. The ends were cut back, 10 bases at V and 6 bases at J, with 10 bases in the middle. This CDR3 has 11 residues. Written as DNA, the CDR3 is TGTGCCATCCTTTCCCGTCAGCCCCAGCATTTT. Translation: CAILSRQPQHF.

The chain links TRBV5-6 to TRBJ2-7; 9 bases map to TRBD2. The V and J ends lost 0 bases and 2 bases, in that order; junction bases with no gene match: 6. Per the germline V gene, CDR1 is SGHDT and CDR2 is YYEEEE. The CDR3 length is 16 residues. The CDR3 coding sequence is TGTGCCAGCAGCTTGGTAGCGGGAGTTTTGCCCTACGAGCAGTACTTC. Translation gives CASSLVAGVLPYEQYF.

V and J are TRBV14 and TRBJ1-4; no definite D call. Germline loops: CDR1 SGHDN, CDR2 FVKESK. Trimming removed 0 bases at V and 8 bases at J, with 10 bases between. The CDR3 has 14 amino acids. Written as DNA, the CDR3 is TGTGCCAGCAGCCAAGACGGTCAGTACGAAAAACTGTTTTTT. This codes for CASSQDGQYEKLFF.

In nucleotides, the CDR3 is TGTGCCAGCAGCTTAGGCACTGAAGCTTTCTTT. It is translated as CASSLGTEAFF. This chain uses TRBV7-9 with TRBJ1-1, with D hard to call. The CDR3 is 11 residues long. From germline, CDR1 is SEHNR and CDR2 FQNEAQ (reference sequence). Between the trimmed V and J ends, which lost 1 base and 4 bases, there was a span of 1 base.

The rearrangement uses TRBV5-4 and TRBJ2-5, with TRBD2 matching over 7 bases. The CDR3 length is 15 residues. CDR1 and CDR2 (germline): SGHNT, YYREEE (reference sequence). Germline trimming cut 5 bases from V and 3 bases from J; bases unmatched to any gene: 10. The CDR3 here is CASSLAGAGEETQYF. For the CDR3, the DNA is TGTGCCAGCAGTCTGGCCGGGGCGGGAGAAGAGACCCAGTACTTC.

V gene TRBV18 combines with J gene TRBJ2-7; 10 nucleotides align to TRBD2. After removal of 1 base from V and 5 bases from J, the junction contained 5 bases not matched to a gene. Per germline, CDR1 KGHSH and CDR2 LQKENI. The length of the CDR3 is 15 residues. CDR3 DNA: TGTGCCAGCTCACCACTGAGCGGGAGGGCCAACGAGCAGTACTTC. Its translation is CASSPLSGRANEQYF.

V gene TRBV28 combines with J gene TRBJ1-5; D call uncertain. Germline V gene sequence: CDR1 MDHEN, CDR2 SYDVKM. Trimming left V 2 bases short and J 4 bases short, with 9 bases between. The CDR3 length is 14 residues. CDR3 bases: TGTGCCAGCAGTTTAGTCTCTGTGAATCAGCCCCAGCATTTT. Amino acids: CASSLVSVNQPQHF.

The chain is built from TRBV5-1 and TRBJ2-1; 9 bases are shared with TRBD2. The J segment lost 4 bases and the V segment lost 0 bases, leaving 2 bases of the junction unmatched. Germline V CDR1 and CDR2: SGHRS, YFSETQ. The length of the CDR3 is 15 residues. In DNA, the CDR3 is TGCGCCAGCAGCTTGGAACTAGCGGGTTACAATGAGCAGTTCTTC. Translating gives CASSLELAGYNEQFF.

The gene calls are TRBV10-3 and TRBJ1-2; 11 bases are a match to TRBD1. This CDR3 is built from 16 residues. CDR1 is ENHRY and CDR2 is SYGVKD in the germline V gene. Trimming cost V 5 bases and J 4 bases; bases outside gene matches: 9. The CDR3, as DNA: TGTGCCATCAGTAAATGGACAGGGGGCATTCGCTATGGCTACACCTTC. This sequence encodes CAISKWTGGIRYGYTF.

This clone was picked up a small number of times. Here the CDR3 reads CASSFAIHLYGANVLTF. CDR3 DNA sequence: TGTGCCAGCAGTTTTGCCATCCACCTATATGGGGCCAACGTCCTGACTTTC. The chain joins TRBV28 to TRBJ2-6, with D uncertain. The CDR3 is 17 amino acids. Trimming cost V 3 bases and J 3 bases, with 15 bases left between them. Germline CDR1 and CDR2: MDHEN and SYDVKM.

The chain joins TRBV5-4 to TRBJ2-5, with a possible D match to TRBD2 (6 bases). CDR3 length equals 13 residues. CDR1 is SGHNT and CDR2 is YYREEE in the germline V gene (reference sequence). V lost 4 bases and J 5 bases, leaving 12 bases between the germline ends. DNA for the CDR3: TGTGCCAGCAGCCTGCAAGGGAGGGAGACCCAGTACTTC. Its protein is CASSLQGRETQYF.

This clone was found a few times. The chain couples TRBV28 to TRBJ1-1; no firm D call. CDR3 length equals 12 residues. V lost 2 bases and J lost 4, with 5 bases in between. CDR1 MDHEN and CDR2 SYDVKM come from the germline V gene. The CDR3 is CASSLGFTEAFF. Written as DNA, the CDR3 is TGTGCCAGCAGTTTAGGGTTCACTGAAGCTTTCTTT.

The gene calls are TRBV5-1 and TRBJ1-2; TRBD1 agrees at 10 bases. This CDR3 has 14 residues. With V trimmed by 4 bases and J by 7 bases, 7 bases remained unmatched. Germline V gene lookup returns CDR1 SGHRS and CDR2 YFSETQ. CDR3 sequence: CASSTTGQGTGYTF. CDR3 nucleotide sequence: TGCGCCAGCAGCACAACGGGACAGGGGACTGGCTACACCTTC.

This sequence joins TRBV7-2 and TRBJ2-1; possibly TRBD1 or TRBD2 for D (5 bases each). V was shortened by 3 bases and J by 1 base, with 16 bases between the two germline ends. Germline V CDR1 and CDR2: SGHTA, FQGNSA. This CDR3 region has 17 residues. In nucleotides, the CDR3 is TGTGCCAGCAGCTTTATGGGACCTAGGGCGTCCTACAATGAGCAGTTCTTC. Encoded protein: CASSFMGPRASYNEQFF.

The rearrangement uses TRBV29-1 and TRBJ1-3, with D maybe TRBD1 (5 bases). The CDR3 has 13 amino acids. Germline V gives CDR1 SQVTM, CDR2 ANQGSEA. Trimming took 7 bases from V and 4 from J, leaving 14 bases between them. CDR3 loop: CSAVGGYGNTIYF. The CDR3 DNA is TGCAGCGCCGTTGGGGGATACGGAAACACCATATATTTT.

The chain uses TRBV7-6 and TRBJ2-5; D might be TRBD2 (6 bases). CDR3 length equals 15 residues. In germline, CDR1 is SGHVS, CDR2 FNYEAQ. V lost 3 bases and J 4 bases, leaving 15 bases between the germline ends. CDR3 bases: TGTGCCAGCAGCTTTAGAACGGGAGAAATAGAGACCCAGTACTTC. It codes for CASSFRTGEIETQYF.

This rearrangement joins TRBV5-1 to TRBJ2-2; tentative D call: TRBD1 (5 bases). Germline CDR1 reads SGHRS; CDR2 reads YFSETQ. This CDR3 is 15 amino acids long. V lost 1 base, J lost 5 bases, and 12 bases lay in between. Here the CDR3 reads CASSLSQGMTGELFF. Here the CDR3 DNA reads TGCGCCAGCAGCTTGTCCCAGGGAATGACCGGGGAGCTGTTTTTT.

The chain carries TRBV9 and TRBJ2-7; D possibly corresponds to TRBD1 (6 bases). Trimming removed 4 bases at V and 3 bases at J, with 11 bases between. Germline CDR1 is SGDLS and CDR2 is YYNGEE. CDR3 size: 13 residues. Here the CDR3 DNA reads TGTGCCAGCAGCAGGGGGTATGGCTACGAGCAGTACTTC. Translated, it gives CASSRGYGYEQYF. Variable domain in full (rest from reference TRBV9 and TRBJ2-7): DSGVTQTPKHLITATGQRVTLRCSPRSGDLSVYWYQQSLDQGLQFLIQYYNGEERAKGNILERFSAQQFPDLHSELNLSSLELGDSALYFCASSRGYGYEQYFGPGTRLTVT.

This chain links TRBV7-2 with TRBJ1-2; TRBD1 matches 7 bases. V was clipped by 5 bases and J by 7 bases; unmatched bases: 4. Germline CDR1 SGHTA, CDR2 FQGNSA. The CDR3 totals 12 residues. The CDR3 sequence: CASSEGGIGYTF. Written as DNA, the CDR3 is TGTGCCAGCAGCGAAGGGGGCATTGGCTACACCTTC.

A few counts support this clone. The chain carries TRBV4-1 and TRBJ2-7; 7 bases agree with TRBD2. Trimming at V came to 0 bases and at J to 0 bases, leaving 5 bases not matched to a gene. CDR1 MGHRA and CDR2 YSYEKL come from the germline V gene. The CDR3 is 16 amino acids. CDR3 in DNA: TGCGCCAGCAGCCAAGATCCCACTAGCGACTCCTACGAGCAGTACTTC. Translated, it gives CASSQDPTSDSYEQYF.

This chain links TRBV10-2 with TRBJ2-7; TRBD1 might be the D (5 bases). Trimming removed 10 bases at V and 2 bases at J, with 15 bases between. The CDR3 consists of 13 residues. CDR1 and CDR2 (germline): WSHSY, SAAADI. For the CDR3, the DNA is TGCGCCACCTTGACAGCGCCCGCCTACGAGCAGTACTTC. Translation: CATLTAPAYEQYF.

The J gene is TRBJ2-1, the V gene TRBV28; 8 positions agree with TRBD1. Germline V CDR1 and CDR2: MDHEN, SYDVKM. The CDR3 totals 17 residues. V lost 6 bases, J lost 5 bases, and 15 bases stayed unmatched. This CDR3 reads CASRLPLRTGRDNEQFF. The CDR3 DNA is TGTGCCAGCAGATTACCCCTCCGGACAGGGCGGGACAATGAGCAGTTCTTC.

This clone was seen only a few times. The chain carries TRBV7-9 and TRBJ2-1; no clear D. This CDR3 is built from 13 residues. V shed 1 base and J shed 9 bases, with 10 bases lying between them. CDR1 SEHNR and CDR2 FQNEAQ come from the germline V gene (reference sequence). The CDR3 here is CASSLVFISEQFF. CDR3 DNA sequence: TGTGCCAGCAGCTTAGTCTTCATTTCTGAGCAGTTCTTC.

The rearrangement links TRBV5-4 to TRBJ1-2, with TRBD1 as a possible D gene (6 bases). The CDR3 is made up of 20 amino acids. The germline CDR1 and CDR2 sequences are SGHNT and YYREEE (reference sequence). V was pared by 0 bases and J by 6 bases, with 30 bases between. Here the CDR3 reads CASSLGPFTGTKRTSNGYTF. The DNA for the CDR3 is TGTGCCAGCAGCTTGGGACCCTTTACCGGGACAAAGAGGACAAGTAATGGCTACACCTTC.